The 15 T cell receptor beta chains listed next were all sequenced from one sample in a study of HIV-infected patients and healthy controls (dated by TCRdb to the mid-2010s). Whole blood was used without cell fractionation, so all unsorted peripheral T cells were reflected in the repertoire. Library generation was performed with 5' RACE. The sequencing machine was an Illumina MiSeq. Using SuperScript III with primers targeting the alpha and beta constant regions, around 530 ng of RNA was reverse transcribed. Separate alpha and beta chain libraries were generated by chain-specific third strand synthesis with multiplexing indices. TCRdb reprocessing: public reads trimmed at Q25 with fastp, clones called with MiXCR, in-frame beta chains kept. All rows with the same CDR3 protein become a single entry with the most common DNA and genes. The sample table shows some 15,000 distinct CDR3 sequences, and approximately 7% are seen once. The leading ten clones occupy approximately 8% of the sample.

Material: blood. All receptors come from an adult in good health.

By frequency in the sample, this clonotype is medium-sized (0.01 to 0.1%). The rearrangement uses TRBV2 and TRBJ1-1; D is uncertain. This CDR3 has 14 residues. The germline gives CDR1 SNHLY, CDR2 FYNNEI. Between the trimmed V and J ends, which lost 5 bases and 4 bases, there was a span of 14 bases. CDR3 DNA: TGTGCCAGCAGTTATGGCGCAAGCGGCACTGAAGCTTTCTTT. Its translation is CASSYGASGTEAFF.

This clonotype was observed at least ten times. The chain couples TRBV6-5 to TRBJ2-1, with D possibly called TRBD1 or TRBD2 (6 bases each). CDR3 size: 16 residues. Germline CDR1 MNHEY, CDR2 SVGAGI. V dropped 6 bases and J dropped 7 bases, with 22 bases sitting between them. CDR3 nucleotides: TGTGCCAGCAGAAGGACTACCGGACAGTCATGGAATGAGCAGTTCTTC. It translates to CASRRTTGQSWNEQFF.

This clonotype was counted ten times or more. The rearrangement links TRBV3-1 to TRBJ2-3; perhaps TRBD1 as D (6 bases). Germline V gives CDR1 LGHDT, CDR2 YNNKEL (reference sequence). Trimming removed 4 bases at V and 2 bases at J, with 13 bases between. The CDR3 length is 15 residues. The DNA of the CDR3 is TGTGCCAGCAGCCTCACAGGGATACACACAGATACGCAGTATTTT. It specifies CASSLTGIHTDTQYF.

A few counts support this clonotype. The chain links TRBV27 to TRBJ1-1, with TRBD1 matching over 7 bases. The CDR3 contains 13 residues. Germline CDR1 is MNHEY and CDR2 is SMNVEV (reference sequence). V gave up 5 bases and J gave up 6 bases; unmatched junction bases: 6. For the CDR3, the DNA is TGTGCCAGCAGTGTGACAGGGAGGGCTGAAGCTTTCTTT. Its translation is CASSVTGRAEAFF.

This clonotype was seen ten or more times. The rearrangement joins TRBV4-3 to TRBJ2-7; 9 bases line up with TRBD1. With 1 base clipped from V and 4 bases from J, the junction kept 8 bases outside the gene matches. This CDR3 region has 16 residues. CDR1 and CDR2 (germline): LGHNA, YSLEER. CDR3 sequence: CASSQAPGQGRYEQYF. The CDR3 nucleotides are TGCGCCAGCAGCCAAGCCCCGGGACAGGGTCGGTACGAGCAGTACTTC.

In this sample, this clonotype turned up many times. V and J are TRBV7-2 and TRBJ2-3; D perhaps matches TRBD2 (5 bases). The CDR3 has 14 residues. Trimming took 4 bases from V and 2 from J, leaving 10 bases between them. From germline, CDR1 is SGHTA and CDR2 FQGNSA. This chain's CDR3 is CASSSGLPTDTQYF. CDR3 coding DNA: TGTGCCAGCAGCTCCGGACTCCCCACAGATACGCAGTATTTT.

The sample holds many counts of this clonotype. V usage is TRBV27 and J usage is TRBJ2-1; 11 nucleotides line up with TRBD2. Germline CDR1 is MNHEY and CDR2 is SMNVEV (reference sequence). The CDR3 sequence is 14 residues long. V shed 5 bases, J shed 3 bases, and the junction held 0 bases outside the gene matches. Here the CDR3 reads CASSTSGSYNEQFF. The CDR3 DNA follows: TGTGCCAGCAGTACTAGCGGGAGCTACAATGAGCAGTTCTTC.

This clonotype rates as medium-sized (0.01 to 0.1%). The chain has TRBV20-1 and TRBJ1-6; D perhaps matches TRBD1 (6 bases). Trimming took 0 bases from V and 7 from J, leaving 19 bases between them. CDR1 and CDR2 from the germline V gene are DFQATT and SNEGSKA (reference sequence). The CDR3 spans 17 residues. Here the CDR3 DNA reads TGCAGTGCTAGAGAAGGGGGAGCAGGCCTGAGGAATTCACCCCTCCACTTT. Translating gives CSAREGGAGLRNSPLHF.

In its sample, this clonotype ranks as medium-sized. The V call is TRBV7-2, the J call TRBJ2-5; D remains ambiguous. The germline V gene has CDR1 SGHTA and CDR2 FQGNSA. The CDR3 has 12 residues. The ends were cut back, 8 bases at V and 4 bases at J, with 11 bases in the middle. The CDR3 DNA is TGTGCCAGCGCCACTTATTTAGAGACCCAGTACTTC. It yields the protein CASATYLETQYF. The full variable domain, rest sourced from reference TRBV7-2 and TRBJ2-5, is GAGVSQSPSNKVTEKGKDVELRCDPISGHTALYWYRQSLGQGLEFLIYFQGNSAPDKSGLPSDRFSAERTGGSVSTLTIQRTQQEDSAVYLCASATYLETQYFGPGTRLLVL.

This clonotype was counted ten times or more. As DNA, the CDR3 is TGTGCCAGCAGTCCGAGACAGCTCCCGAACACTGAAGCTTTCTTT. Residues: CASSPRQLPNTEAFF. The J gene is TRBJ1-1, the V gene TRBV27; TRBD1 is a possible D gene (5 bases). Trimming pared 5 bases from V and 1 base from J, leaving 14 bases between. This CDR3 contains 15 residues. CDR1 and CDR2 (germline): MNHEY, SMNVEV (reference sequence).

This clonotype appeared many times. Here the CDR3 DNA reads TGTGCCAGCAGCCAAGAAGCCAGGCCCTCTGGGGCCAACGTCCTGACTTTC. Protein product: CASSQEARPSGANVLTF. J is TRBJ2-6 and V is TRBV4-2; D is unresolved. The CDR3 runs to 17 residues. Trimming cost V 0 bases and J 0 bases, with 9 bases left between them. Germline V gives CDR1 LGHNA, CDR2 YNFKEQ.

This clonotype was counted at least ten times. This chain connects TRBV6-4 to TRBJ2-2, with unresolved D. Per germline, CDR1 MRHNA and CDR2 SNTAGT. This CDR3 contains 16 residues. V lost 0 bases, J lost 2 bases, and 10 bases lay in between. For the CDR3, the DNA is TGTGCCAGCAGTGACTCGAGTCAGGTTAACACCGGGGAGCTGTTTTTT. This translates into CASSDSSQVNTGELFF.

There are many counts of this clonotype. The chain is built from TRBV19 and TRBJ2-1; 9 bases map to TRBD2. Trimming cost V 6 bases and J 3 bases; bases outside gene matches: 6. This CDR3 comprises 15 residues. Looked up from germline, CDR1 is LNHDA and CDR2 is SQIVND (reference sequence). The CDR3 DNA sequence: TGTGCCAGTAGGACCGGGACTAGCCTCTACAATGAGCAGTTCTTC. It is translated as CASRTGTSLYNEQFF.

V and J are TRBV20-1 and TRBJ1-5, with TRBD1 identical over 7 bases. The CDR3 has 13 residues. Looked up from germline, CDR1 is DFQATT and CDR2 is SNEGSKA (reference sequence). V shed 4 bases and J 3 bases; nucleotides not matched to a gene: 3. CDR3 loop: CSAITGVNQPQHF. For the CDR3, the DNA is TGCAGTGCTATCACAGGGGTCAATCAGCCCCAGCATTTT.

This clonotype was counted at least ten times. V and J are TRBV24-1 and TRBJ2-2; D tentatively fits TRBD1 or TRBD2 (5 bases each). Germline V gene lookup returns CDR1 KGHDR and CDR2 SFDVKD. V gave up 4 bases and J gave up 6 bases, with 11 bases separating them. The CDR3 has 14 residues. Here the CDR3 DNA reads TGTGCCACCAGTGAAGACCGGGACGCCGGGGAGCTGTTTTTT. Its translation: CATSEDRDAGELFF.